Listed below are T cell receptor beta chains from one sample, sequenced in a study of sequential checkpoint blockade in melanoma. TCRdb's table, derived via immunoSEQ multiplex PCR, lists solely in-frame clones and lacks some. Among about 29,000 clones listed, 70% to 80% were seen once. The sequenced sample was CD8+ T cells sorted from blood (inferred from file names), obtained from a patient given nivolumab and ipilimumab in sequence. The origin of the receptors is a human donor with melanoma. Each CDR3 is given with its conserved first and last residue. A D gene is named only where the DNA matches it firmly. A row's size may be missing; if present it is once, few, many or a size class.

NA,TRBV27,TRBJ2-7,once,CASSLGPQGQGRYEQYF,TGTGCCAGCAGTTTAGGCCCCCAGGGGCAGGGGAGATACGAGCAGTACTTC
NA,TRBV6-1,TRBJ2-7,NA,CASSEARSYEQYF,TGTGCCAGCAGTGAAGCGAGGAGCTACGAGCAGTACTTC
TRBD2,TRBV7-3,TRBJ2-7,NA,CASAYSGGTEQYF,TGTGCCAGCGCATATAGCGGGGGAACCGAGCAGTACTTC
TRBD1,TRBV6-5,TRBJ2-7,NA,CASSPKGTGAYEQYF,TGTGCCAGCAGTCCCAAGGGGACAGGCGCCTACGAGCAGTACTTC
TRBD1,TRBV7-2,TRBJ1-5,NA,CASSHGTGGRQPQHF,TGTGCCAGCAGCCATGGCACAGGGGGACGGCAGCCCCAGCATTTT
NA,TRBV4-3,TRBJ1-1,NA,CASSRDGTLNTEAFF,TGCGCCAGCAGCCGGGACGGGACATTGAACACTGAAGCTTTCTTT
TRBD1,TRBV7-8,TRBJ2-5,few,CASSPADREQYF,TGTGCCAGCAGCCCGGCGGACAGGGAGCAGTACTTC
TRBD1,TRBV5-6,TRBJ2-7,NA,CASSGDPGGHEQYF,TGTGCCAGCAGCGGTGATCCAGGGGGCCACGAGCAGTACTTC
NA,TRBV4-2,TRBJ1-5,NA,CASSQDHAEGNQPQHF,TGTGCCAGCAGCCAAGATCATGCGGAGGGCAATCAGCCCCAGCATTTT
TRBD1,TRBV7-2,TRBJ1-2,few,CASSRGQIYGYTF,TGTGCCAGCAGCCGGGGACAGATTTATGGCTACACCTTC
NA,TRBV21-1,TRBJ1-2,NA,CASSQSGVGEKDYGYTF,TGTGCCAGCAGCCAAAGTGGGGTGGGAGAGAAGGACTATGGCTACACCTTC
NA,TRBV7-9,TRBJ1-1,once,CASRKRDQLNTEAFF,TGTGCCAGCAGAAAGCGGGACCAACTGAACACTGAAGCTTTCTTT
TRBD2,TRBV9,TRBJ2-5,NA,CASSVGGLGETQYF,TGTGCCAGCAGCGTGGGGGGGTTGGGAGAGACCCAGTACTTC
NA,TRBV19,TRBJ2-6,NA,CASSINSGANVLTF,TGTGCCAGTAGTATTAATTCTGGGGCCAACGTCCTGACTTTC
TRBD1,TRBV9,TRBJ2-1,few,CASSVGYRGLNEQFF,TGTGCCAGCAGCGTAGGCTACAGGGGCTTGAATGAGCAGTTCTTC
NA,TRBV27,TRBJ2-7,few,CASRDTGPEQYF,TGTGCCAGCAGGGACACCGGACCGGAGCAGTACTTC
NA,TRBV6-5,TRBJ2-2,NA,CASSQNTGELFF,TGTGCCAGCAGTCAAAACACCGGGGAGCTGTTTTTT
TRBD1,TRBV10-2,TRBJ2-7,NA,CASKNRGYEQYF,TGCGCCAGCAAAAACAGGGGGTACGAGCAGTACTTC
NA,TRBV16,TRBJ2-3,NA,CASSQVGGTDTQYF,TGTGCCAGCAGCCAGGTTGGAGGAACAGATACGCAGTATTTT
NA,TRBV15,TRBJ2-1,NA,CATSRAGKNNEQFF,TGTGCCACCAGCAGAGCTGGCAAGAACAATGAGCAGTTCTTC
NA,TRBV25-1,TRBJ2-1,NA,CASSLGGWGFF,TGTGCCAGCAGCCTCGGAGGATGGGGATTCTTC
NA,TRBV13,TRBJ1-3,few,CASSWTSGYSGNTIYF,TGTGCCAGCAGCTGGACTTCAGGATACTCTGGAAACACCATATATTTT
NA,TRBV27,TRBJ2-7,NA,CASSPGMGAPPEQYF,TGTGCCAGCAGTCCCGGGATGGGCGCGCCCCCCGAGCAGTACTTC
NA,TRBV25-1,TRBJ1-1,NA,CASSTPGGGYTEAFF,TGTGCCAGCAGTACCCCTGGGGGGGGCTACACTGAAGCTTTCTTT
NA,TRBV7-9,TRBJ2-7,NA,CASSSLLWTTYEQYF,TGTGCCAGCAGCTCGCTCTTATGGACAACCTACGAGCAGTACTTC
NA,TRBV5-5,TRBJ1-2,NA,CASSLADSDGYTF,TGTGCCAGCAGCTTGGCAGATTCCGATGGCTACACCTTC
TRBD1,TRBV5-4,TRBJ2-5,once,CASSQGPGQGAETQYF,TGTGCCAGCAGCCAAGGTCCGGGACAGGGAGCGGAGACCCAGTACTTC
NA,TRBV18,TRBJ1-2,NA,CASSPGTRVDYGYTF,TGTGCCAGCTCACCAGGGACAAGGGTAGACTATGGCTACACCTTC
TRBD1,TRBV2,TRBJ1-2,NA,CASSASLGQGASYGYTF,TGTGCCAGCAGTGCTTCCCTCGGGCAGGGGGCGAGCTATGGCTACACCTTC
NA,TRBV15,TRBJ1-1,NA,CATSRDPTEAFF,TGTGCCACCAGCAGAGATCCGACTGAAGCTTTCTTT
NA,TRBV19,TRBJ1-1,NA,CASSPTDGDKAFF,TGTGCCAGTAGTCCTACCGACGGGGACAAAGCTTTCTTT
TRBD1,TRBV7-9,TRBJ1-1,few,CASSDDRADAFF,TGTGCCAGCAGCGATGACAGGGCGGATGCTTTCTTT
TRBD1,TRBV9,TRBJ1-1,NA,CASSVTGEVGIKNTEAFF,TGTGCCAGCAGCGTTACAGGGGAGGTGGGGATTAAGAACACTGAAGCTTTCTTT
TRBD2,TRBV9,TRBJ2-1,NA,CASSADRGGLWDEQFF,TGTGCCAGCAGCGCCGATCGGGGGGGTCTCTGGGATGAGCAGTTCTTC
TRBD2,TRBV5-4,TRBJ2-7,NA,CASSSTSGGYYEQYF,TGTGCCAGCAGCTCGACTAGCGGGGGGTACTACGAGCAGTACTTC
NA,TRBV4-3,TRBJ1-5,NA,CASSASLPGNQPQHF,TGCGCCAGCAGCGCCTCACTACCGGGCAATCAGCCCCAGCATTTT
TRBD2,TRBV27,TRBJ2-7,once,CASSLGREVTYEQYF,TGTGCCAGCAGTTTAGGGCGGGAGGTCACCTACGAGCAGTACTTC
NA,TRBV4-1,TRBJ2-1,NA,CASSQDAPPYNEQFF,TGCGCCAGCAGCCAAGATGCGCCCCCCTACAATGAGCAGTTCTTC
NA,TRBV11-2,TRBJ2-7,NA,CASSSWGHEQYF,TGTGCCAGCAGCTCATGGGGCCACGAGCAGTACTTC
NA,TRBV6-6,TRBJ1-5,NA,CASSYPQGDQPQHF,TGTGCCAGCAGTTATCCACAGGGCGATCAGCCCCAGCATTTT
NA,TRBV28,TRBJ2-5,NA,CASSASTGIQETQYF,TGTGCCAGCAGTGCCTCCACAGGGATCCAAGAGACCCAGTACTTC
NA,TRBV4-1,TRBJ2-7,NA,CASSQDVAGRSYEQYF,TGCGCCAGCAGCCAAGATGTCGCGGGGAGGAGCTACGAGCAGTACTTC
NA,TRBV6-4,TRBJ2-3,NA,CASSDSDGSTDTQYF,TGTGCCAGCAGTGACTCAGACGGGAGCACAGATACGCAGTATTTT
TRBD1,TRBV6-5,TRBJ2-3,NA,CASLDRRYTDTQYF,TGTGCCAGCTTGGACAGGCGATACACAGATACGCAGTATTTT
NA,TRBV14,TRBJ2-1,few,CASSQVNSGGNEQFF,TGTGCCAGCAGCCAAGTGAACAGTGGAGGGAATGAGCAGTTCTTC
TRBD1,TRBV28,TRBJ1-2,NA,CASQRTGTSYGYTF,TGTGCCAGCCAGAGGACAGGGACCTCCTATGGCTACACCTTC
TRBD2,TRBV4-1,TRBJ2-7,NA,CASSQDARGGQGHEQYF,TGCGCCAGCAGCCAAGATGCCCGGGGGGGACAAGGCCACGAGCAGTACTTC
NA,TRBV4-3,TRBJ2-3,NA,CASSQEIDRTDTQYF,TGCGCCAGCAGCCAAGAAATAGATCGCACAGATACGCAGTATTTT
TRBD2,TRBV4-2,TRBJ2-7,few,CASSPRGREGGEQYF,TGTGCCAGCAGCCCCCGGGGGCGGGAGGGCGGGGAGCAGTACTTC
NA,TRBV19,TRBJ1-1,NA,CASSISGAINTEAFF,TGTGCCAGTAGTATAAGCGGAGCAATAAACACTGAAGCTTTCTTT
NA,TRBV4-3,TRBJ2-1,medium-sized,CASSFGSSRYNEQFF,TGCGCCAGTTCTTTCGGAAGTAGCCGCTACAATGAGCAGTTCTTC
TRBD2,TRBV4-3,TRBJ2-1,NA,CASSQGAGGGLNEQFF,TGCGCCAGCAGCCAAGGGGCGGGGGGGGGCCTCAATGAGCAGTTCTTC
NA,TRBV29-1,TRBJ2-5,NA,CSVGQGTETQYF,TGCAGCGTTGGGCAGGGGACAGAGACCCAGTACTTC